These T cell receptor beta chains were read from a single sample in a study of pediatric ulcerative colitis. Repertoires were generated with immunoSEQ multiplex PCR, while TCRdb's copy carries only in-frame clones and drops some. The sample lists some 50,000 clones; 78% were seen once. Source material: gut tissue. The receptors were gathered from a girl aged 5 to 17 with moderate ulcerative colitis. Each CDR3 is given with its conserved first and last residue. A D gene is named only where the DNA matches it firmly. Rows give clone size only sometimes, using once, few, many, or a class for an expanded clone.

- | TRBJ2-1 | TRBV4-3 | - | CASSQSVSSYNEQFF | TGCGCCAGCAGCCAAAGCGTGAGCTCCTACAATGAGCAGTTCTTC
few | TRBJ1-1 | TRBV30 | - | CAWSLTGGMTEAFF | TGTGCCTGGAGCCTCACGGGGGGTATGACTGAAGCTTTCTTT
- | TRBJ2-1 | TRBV11-1 | - | CASRSGDSRSNEQFF | TGTGCCAGCAGGTCAGGAGACTCTCGCTCCAATGAGCAGTTCTTC
- | TRBJ2-1 | TRBV5-1 | - | CASSTDRYNEQFF | TGCGCCAGCAGCACGGACCGTTACAATGAGCAGTTCTTC
few | TRBJ1-5 | TRBV27 | - | CASSSLDPRGAQHF | TGTGCCAGCAGTTCCCTGGATCCTCGAGGGGCCCAGCATTTT
once | TRBJ1-5 | TRBV19 | - | CASSMGTPNQPQHF | TGTGCCAGTAGTATGGGCACCCCGAATCAGCCCCAGCATTTT
- | TRBJ1-3 | TRBV19 | - | CASTGNTIYF | TGTGCCAGTACCGGGAACACCATATATTTT
- | TRBJ2-5 | TRBV19 | TRBD2 | CASKQASGVQETQYF | TGTGCCAGTAAACAGGCTAGCGGGGTCCAAGAGACCCAGTACTTC
- | TRBJ2-1 | TRBV7-2 | TRBD1 | CASSLFGQGEYNEQFF | TGTGCCAGCAGCTTATTCGGACAGGGGGAGTACAATGAGCAGTTCTTC
- | TRBJ1-3 | TRBV7-2 | - | CASSLAQGSSGNTIYF | TGTGCCAGCAGCTTAGCGCAGGGAAGCTCTGGAAACACCATATATTTT
- | TRBJ1-1 | TRBV5-4 | TRBD1 | CASSLGWGQGTEAFF | TGTGCCAGCAGCTTGGGGTGGGGACAGGGCACTGAAGCTTTCTTT
- | TRBJ2-7 | TRBV6-6 | - | CASSYYERAGLYEQYF | TGTGCCAGCAGTTACTATGAGAGGGCTGGCCTCTACGAGCAGTACTTC
- | TRBJ2-1 | TRBV5-4 | TRBD1 | CASSWGQQRFNEQFF | TGTGCCAGCAGCTGGGGACAGCAGAGGTTCAATGAGCAGTTCTTC
- | TRBJ1-4 | TRBV30 | - | CAWSAGDLNEKLFF | TGTGCCTGGAGTGCAGGAGACCTTAATGAAAAACTGTTTTTT
once | TRBJ1-1 | TRBV5-1 | - | CASSLALESSTEAFF | TGCGCCAGCAGCTTGGCCCTTGAATCGAGCACTGAAGCTTTCTTT
once | TRBJ1-1 | TRBV27 | - | CASSLTGANAFF | TGTGCCAGCAGTTTGACGGGGGCGAATGCTTTCTTT
once | TRBJ1-3 | TRBV6-5 | TRBD1 | CASSYGGQSSGNTIYF | TGTGCCAGCAGTTACGGGGGACAGTCTTCTGGAAACACCATATATTTT
few | TRBJ2-1 | TRBV18 | TRBD1 | CASEYSGQFNEQFF | TGTGCCAGCGAATATTCGGGACAGTTCAATGAGCAGTTCTTC
once | TRBJ1-5 | TRBV19 | TRBD1 | CASRPGTGNQPQHF | TGTGCCAGTAGGCCTGGGACAGGGAATCAGCCCCAGCATTTT
- | TRBJ1-1 | TRBV11-1 | - | CASSLDRLMNTEAFF | TGTGCCAGCAGCTTAGATAGACTGATGAACACTGAAGCTTTCTTT
once | TRBJ1-1 | TRBV29-1 | - | CSAGTWGTEAFF | TGCAGCGCCGGGACTTGGGGCACTGAAGCTTTCTTT
- | TRBJ2-3 | TRBV2 | - | CASTRGRLEAQGTDTQYF | TGTGCCAGTACCCGGGGGAGGCTCGAAGCACAGGGCACAGATACGCAGTATTTT
- | TRBJ1-2 | TRBV29-1 | TRBD1 | CSVEDTGQGWGGYTF | TGCAGCGTTGAAGATACAGGACAGGGATGGGGTGGCTACACCTTC
- | TRBJ2-7 | TRBV11-2 | TRBD2 | CASSSRTSFNYEQYF | TGTGCCAGCAGCTCGCGGACTAGTTTTAACTACGAGCAGTACTTC
- | TRBJ2-5 | TRBV27 | - | CASSLSGLGGGQETQYF | TGTGCCAGCAGTTTATCGGGCCTGGGAGGGGGCCAAGAGACCCAGTACTTC
- | TRBJ2-3 | TRBV28 | TRBD2 | CASSLLAGGPIDTQYF | TGTGCCAGCAGTTTGCTAGCGGGAGGGCCCATAGATACGCAGTATTTT
- | TRBJ2-2 | TRBV5-4 | - | CASRRQAKNTGELFF | TGTGCCAGCAGAAGGCAGGCCAAGAACACCGGGGAGCTGTTTTTT
- | TRBJ1-1 | TRBV12-5 | - | CASGLKGSTEAFF | TGTGCTAGTGGTTTGAAGGGAAGCACTGAAGCTTTCTTT
once | TRBJ2-2 | TRBV29-1 | - | CSVRVGTDTGELFF | TGCAGCGTTAGGGTCGGGACGGACACCGGGGAGCTGTTTTTT
- | TRBJ2-1 | TRBV28 | TRBD1 | CASSSVADRGRDEQFF | TGTGCCAGCAGTTCTGTAGCGGACAGGGGGAGGGATGAGCAGTTCTTC
- | TRBJ2-7 | TRBV4-1 | TRBD2 | CASSPGGSNYEQYF | TGCGCCAGCAGCCCGGGGGGGTCCAACTACGAGCAGTACTTC
- | TRBJ2-7 | TRBV5-1 | TRBD1 | CASSDRQGSSYEQYF | TGCGCCAGCAGCGACCGACAGGGGTCCTCCTACGAGCAGTACTTC
- | TRBJ1-1 | TRBV6-5 | - | CASSYRFDTEAFF | TGTGCCAGCAGTTACAGGTTTGACACTGAAGCTTTCTTT
- | TRBJ2-5 | TRBV5-8 | - | CASSFGSRLETQYF | TGTGCCAGCAGCTTCGGTAGCCGGCTGGAGACCCAGTACTTC
- | TRBJ1-5 | TRBV28 | - | CASSAQGEGQPQHF | TGTGCCAGCAGTGCACAGGGTGAGGGTCAGCCCCAGCATTTT
- | TRBJ2-7 | TRBV19 | - | CASSISWGYEQYF | TGTGCCAGTAGTATATCCTGGGGGTACGAGCAGTACTTC
- | TRBJ2-3 | TRBV10-1 | - | CASRDTGSDTQYF | TGCGCCAGCCGCGACACCGGATCAGATACGCAGTATTTT
- | TRBJ1-5 | TRBV27 | - | CASSLYPSQPQHF | TGTGCCAGCAGCCTATACCCATCTCAGCCCCAGCATTTT
- | TRBJ2-7 | TRBV2 | - | CASIRYPLRRDYEQYF | TGTGCCAGCATTCGTTACCCTTTGAGAAGAGACTACGAGCAGTACTTC
- | TRBJ2-6 | TRBV19 | - | CASSISRPSGANVLTF | TGTGCCAGTAGTATATCAAGGCCCTCTGGGGCCAACGTCCTGACTTTC
- | TRBJ2-1 | TRBV7-8 | TRBD2 | CASSPWGGNYNEQFF | TGTGCCAGCAGCCCCTGGGGAGGGAACTACAATGAGCAGTTCTTC
once | TRBJ2-7 | TRBV5-4 | TRBD1 | CASSHHRTGGEGEQYF | TGTGCCAGCAGCCACCACCGGACAGGAGGCGAGGGTGAGCAGTACTTC